Detailed here is one TCR beta chain. The template was genomic DNA from peripheral blood, not RNA. This sample is part of a study of T cell repertoires in aging, cancer and after chemotherapy. CDR1 and CDR2 from the germline V gene are MDHEN and SYDVKM. This CDR3 comprises 14 residues. Deletions cut 3 bases from V and 3 bases from J, with 9 bases between. A mixed TRB-A/B primer pool amplified rearranged TRB by multiplex touch-down PCR. TCRdb itself ran the multiplex PCR reads through MiXCR, one entry per CDR3 protein. Among about 6,700 distinct CDR3 sequences listed, 20% to 25% were seen once. This receptor was taken from a human donor with a blood cancer. The J gene is TRBJ1-3, the V gene TRBV28; D not certain. Source material: blood. CDR3: CASSFGNFGNTIYF. The CDR3 nucleotides are TGTGCCAGCAGTTTCGGGAATTTTGGAAACACCATATATTTT.